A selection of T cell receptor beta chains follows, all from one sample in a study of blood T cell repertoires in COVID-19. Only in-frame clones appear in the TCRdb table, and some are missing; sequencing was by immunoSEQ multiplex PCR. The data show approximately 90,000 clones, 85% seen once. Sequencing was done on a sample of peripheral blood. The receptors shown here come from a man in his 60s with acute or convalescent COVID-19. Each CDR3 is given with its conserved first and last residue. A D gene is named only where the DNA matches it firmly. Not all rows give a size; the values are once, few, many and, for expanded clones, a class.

CASSLDVWGTVDGYTF,TGTGCCAGCAGCTTAGACGTTTGGGGGACAGTCGATGGCTACACCTTC,TRBD1,NA,TRBV7-2,TRBJ1-2
CAWTPQGVDNSPLHF,TGTGCCTGGACCCCTCAAGGGGTTGATAATTCACCCCTCCACTTT,NA,NA,TRBV30,TRBJ1-6
CSASLYQGGRNQPQHF,TGCAGTGCGAGTTTATATCAGGGGGGACGCAATCAGCCCCAGCATTTT,TRBD1,NA,TRBV20-1,TRBJ1-5
CASSPRGRDYNSPLHF,TGTGCCAGCTCACCACGTGGCAGGGACTATAATTCACCCCTCCACTTT,NA,NA,TRBV18,TRBJ1-6
CASSFYSENEQFF,TGTGCCAGCAGTTTTTACAGTGAGAATGAGCAGTTCTTC,NA,many,TRBV27,TRBJ2-1
CAISERRSGNTIYF,TGTGCCATCAGTGAACGCAGGTCTGGAAACACCATATATTTT,NA,NA,TRBV10-3,TRBJ1-3
CASSHAGDFYNEQFF,TGCGCCAGCAGTCATGCCGGAGACTTTTACAATGAGCAGTTCTTC,NA,NA,TRBV4-1,TRBJ2-1
CASSDSEDTGELFF,TGTGCCAGCAGTGACTCTGAGGACACCGGGGAGCTGTTTTTT,NA,NA,TRBV6-4,TRBJ2-2
CATSDPGQGTERWREQYF,TGTGCCACCAGTGACCCCGGGCAGGGGACAGAACGGTGGCGCGAGCAGTACTTC,TRBD1,NA,TRBV24-1,TRBJ2-7
CASSQVDSLVEQFF,TGCGCCAGCAGCCAGGTCGACTCGTTGGTTGAGCAGTTCTTC,NA,NA,TRBV4-1,TRBJ2-1
CASSGQGFNQPQHF,TGTGCCAGCTCGGGACAGGGGTTCAATCAGCCCCAGCATTTT,TRBD1,NA,TRBV19,TRBJ1-5
CASSILAGGRDTQYF,TGTGCCAGCAGTATACTAGCGGGGGGCCGCGATACGCAGTATTTT,TRBD2,NA,TRBV27,TRBJ2-3
CASSRLGADRPQHF,TGTGCCAGTAGCCGATTGGGGGCCGACCGGCCCCAGCATTTT,NA,NA,TRBV19,TRBJ1-5
CASSHYRGRSPDTQYF,TGTGCCAGCAGCCACTACAGGGGGAGGTCTCCAGATACGCAGTATTTT,TRBD1,NA,TRBV5-8,TRBJ2-3
CASSKPGQGAHEQYF,TGTGCCAGCAGCAAACCGGGACAGGGGGCCCACGAGCAGTACTTC,NA,once,TRBV21-1,TRBJ2-7
CASSSQTGEQYF,TGTGCCAGCAGCTCACAGACAGGCGAGCAGTACTTC,NA,NA,TRBV7-3,TRBJ2-7
CASSLTGLSNQPQHF,TGTGCCAGCAGCTTAACAGGGCTTAGCAATCAGCCCCAGCATTTT,NA,NA,TRBV7-2,TRBJ1-5
CASSSDREGLHYGYTF,TGTGCCAGCAGCTCGGACAGGGAGGGTTTGCACTATGGCTACACCTTC,TRBD1,NA,TRBV6-2/TRBV6-3,TRBJ1-2
CATSRDLGQTYEQYF,TGTGCCACCAGCAGAGATCTCGGACAGACCTACGAGCAGTACTTC,NA,NA,TRBV15,TRBJ2-7
CASSIRGRESYGYTF,TGTGCCAGTAGTATCCGGGGGAGGGAGAGCTATGGCTACACCTTC,NA,NA,TRBV19,TRBJ1-2
CASKGLGNTIYF,TGTGCCAGCAAGGGGCTCGGAAACACCATATATTTT,NA,NA,TRBV6-5,TRBJ1-3
CASSPEGEKLFF,TGCGCCAGCAGCCCGGAGGGTGAAAAACTGTTTTTT,NA,NA,TRBV5-1,TRBJ1-4
CASSPQGGERNEQYF,TGCGCCAGCAGCCCTCAGGGGGGCGAAAGGAACGAGCAGTACTTC,NA,NA,TRBV5-1,TRBJ2-7
CASSRQGARRHEQYF,TGTGCCAGTAGTAGACAGGGGGCTAGGAGACACGAGCAGTACTTC,TRBD1,NA,TRBV19,TRBJ2-7
CASSRTSGGAKAYEQYF,TGTGCCAGCAGTAGGACTAGCGGGGGGGCAAAGGCTTACGAGCAGTACTTC,TRBD2,NA,TRBV27,TRBJ2-7
CASSVSGTQNTGELFF,TGTGCCAGCAGTGTTTCAGGGACACAGAACACCGGGGAGCTGTTTTTT,NA,NA,TRBV6-4,TRBJ2-2
CASSSNQDRGPYEQYF,TGTGCCAGCAGCTCGAACCAGGACAGGGGACCCTACGAGCAGTACTTC,TRBD1,NA,TRBV11-2,TRBJ2-7
CASSPGGRVPYEQYF,TGTGCCAGCAGCCCCGGCGGGCGGGTCCCCTACGAGCAGTACTTC,NA,few,TRBV6-2/TRBV6-3,TRBJ2-7
CASSLLGRTDTQYF,TGTGCCAGCAGCCTACTAGGCCGCACAGATACGCAGTATTTT,NA,NA,TRBV7-6,TRBJ2-3
CASSARHRGAGNTIYF,TGTGCCAGCAGCGCAAGACATAGGGGTGCGGGAAACACCATATATTTT,NA,once,TRBV9,TRBJ1-3
CASSPTGGRTVNTEAFF,TGTGCCAGCAGCCCGACGGGGGGGCGAACAGTGAACACTGAAGCTTTCTTT,NA,NA,TRBV7-8,TRBJ1-1
CASSQGVGGQETQYF,TGTGCCAGCAGCCAAGGGGTGGGGGGGCAAGAGACCCAGTACTTC,TRBD2,NA,TRBV3-1/TRBV3-2,TRBJ2-5
CASTTTGYEQYF,TGTGCCAGCACCACGACGGGCTACGAGCAGTACTTC,NA,NA,TRBV28,TRBJ2-7
CAWSVLREPTTYEQYF,TGTGCCTGGAGTGTATTGCGGGAGCCAACTACCTACGAGCAGTACTTC,TRBD2,NA,TRBV30,TRBJ2-7
CSVDGGETYEQYF,TGCAGCGTTGATGGGGGGGAAACCTACGAGCAGTACTTC,TRBD2,NA,TRBV29-1,TRBJ2-7
CASSREAGSYSYEQYF,TGCGCCAGCAGCCGAGAAGCGGGGTCCTACTCCTACGAGCAGTACTTC,TRBD2,NA,TRBV4-1,TRBJ2-7
CASSPRTQGETQYF,TGTGCCAGCTCTCCCAGGACGCAGGGGGAGACCCAGTACTTC,NA,NA,TRBV18,TRBJ2-5
CASSYSRTGRLAYNEQFF,TGTGCCAGCAGTTACTCGAGAACAGGGCGGCTAGCTTACAATGAGCAGTTCTTC,NA,NA,TRBV6-2/TRBV6-3,TRBJ2-1
CASRKTVDSGNTIYF,TGTGCCAGTAGGAAGACAGTTGACTCTGGAAACACCATATATTTT,NA,NA,TRBV19,TRBJ1-3
CASSTRLAGGREQFF,TGTGCCAGCAGCACGAGACTAGCGGGAGGCCGTGAGCAGTTCTTC,TRBD2,NA,TRBV5-4,TRBJ2-1
CASSQVSGDTEAFF,TGTGCCAGCAGCCAAGTTTCAGGGGACACTGAAGCTTTCTTT,NA,NA,TRBV3-1/TRBV3-2,TRBJ1-1
CASSVGSSYNSPLHF,TGTGCCAGCAGCGTAGGCAGCTCCTATAATTCACCCCTCCACTTT,NA,NA,TRBV9,TRBJ1-6
CASSPGLSQSRNTGELFF,TGTGCCAGCAGCCCCGGACTATCTCAAAGCCGGAACACCGGGGAGCTGTTTTTT,NA,NA,TRBV11-2,TRBJ2-2
CASSQSPGLAGVFSYNEQFF,TGTGCCAGCAGCCAATCCCCGGGACTAGCGGGAGTATTCTCCTACAATGAGCAGTTCTTC,TRBD2,few,TRBV14,TRBJ2-1